This T cell receptor (beta chain) was sequenced in a study of identical twins. This clonotype was observed many times. Its target is unknown. TCRdb itself ran the 5' RACE reads through MiXCR, one entry per CDR3 protein. Of about 220,000 distinct CDR3 sequences in the sample, about 7.5% were seen once. General study results and limits: Zero-insertion analyses were open to partial confounding by invariant MAIT and iNKT cells. Weaker excess twin sharing was observed in beta out-of-frame sequences.

The same sample was also used in a study of yellow fever vaccine responses in identical twins.

This sequence was found in a woman aged 18-29 years in good health. What was sequenced was CD8+ T cells sorted from blood.

Here the CDR3 reads CASSHGQGWMNEQFF. CDR3 DNA: TGTGCCAGCAGCCACGGACAGGGGTGGATGAATGAGCAGTTCTTC. This chain links TRBV7-8 with TRBJ2-1, with TRBD1 matching 9 bases. Germline CDR1 reads SGHVS; CDR2 reads FQNEAQ. After removal of 5 bases from V and 7 bases from J, the junction contained 9 bases not matched to a gene. This CDR3 is 15 amino acids long. The entire variable domain, with the rest obtained from reference TRBV7-8 and TRBJ2-1, is as follows: GAGVSQSPRYKVAKRGQDVALRCDPISGHVSLFWYQQALGQGPEFLTYFQNEAQLDKSGLPSDRFFAERPEGSVSTLKIQRTQQEDSAVYLCASSHGQGWMNEQFFGPGTRLTVL.